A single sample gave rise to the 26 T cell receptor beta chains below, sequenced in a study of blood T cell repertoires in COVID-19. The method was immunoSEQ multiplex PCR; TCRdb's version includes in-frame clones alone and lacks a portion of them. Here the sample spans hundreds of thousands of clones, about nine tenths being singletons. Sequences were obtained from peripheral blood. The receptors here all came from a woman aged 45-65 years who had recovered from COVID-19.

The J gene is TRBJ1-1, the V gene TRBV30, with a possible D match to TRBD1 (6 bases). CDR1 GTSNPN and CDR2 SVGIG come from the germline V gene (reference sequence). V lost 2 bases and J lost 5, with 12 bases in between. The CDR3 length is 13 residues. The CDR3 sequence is CAWSLQGRTEAFF. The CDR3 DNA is TGTGCCTGGAGTTTACAGGGACGAACTGAAGCTTTCTTT.

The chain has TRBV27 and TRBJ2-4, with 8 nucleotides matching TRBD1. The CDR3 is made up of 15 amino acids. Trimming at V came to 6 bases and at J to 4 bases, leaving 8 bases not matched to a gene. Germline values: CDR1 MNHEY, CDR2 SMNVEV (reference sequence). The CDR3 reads CASSAPGGAKNIQYF. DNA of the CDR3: TGTGCCAGCAGCGCCCCAGGGGGCGCAAAAAACATTCAGTACTTC.

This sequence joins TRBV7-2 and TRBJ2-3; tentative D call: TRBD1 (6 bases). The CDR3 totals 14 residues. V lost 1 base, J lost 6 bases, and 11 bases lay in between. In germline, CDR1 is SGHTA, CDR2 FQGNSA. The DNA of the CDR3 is TGTGCCAGCAGCTTAGATTTGGGGGCCGATACGCAGTATTTT. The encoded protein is CASSLDLGADTQYF.

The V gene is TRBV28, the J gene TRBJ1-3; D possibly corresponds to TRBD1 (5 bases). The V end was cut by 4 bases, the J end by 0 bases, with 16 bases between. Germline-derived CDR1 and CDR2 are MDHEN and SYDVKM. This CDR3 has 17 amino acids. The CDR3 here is CASSWGGIAHSGNTIYF. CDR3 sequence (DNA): TGTGCCAGCAGTTGGGGCGGAATCGCTCACTCTGGAAACACCATATATTTT.

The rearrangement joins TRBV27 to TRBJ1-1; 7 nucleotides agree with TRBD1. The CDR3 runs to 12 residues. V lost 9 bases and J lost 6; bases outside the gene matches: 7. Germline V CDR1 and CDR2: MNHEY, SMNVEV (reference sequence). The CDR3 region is CASTTGRAEAFF. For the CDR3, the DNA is TGTGCCAGTACGACAGGGCGCGCTGAAGCTTTCTTT.

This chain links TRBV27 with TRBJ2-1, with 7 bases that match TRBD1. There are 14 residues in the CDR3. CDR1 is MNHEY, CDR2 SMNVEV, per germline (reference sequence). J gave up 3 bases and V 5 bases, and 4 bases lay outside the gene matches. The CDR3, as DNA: TGTGCCAGCAGTCTAGACAGGGTCTACAATGAGCAGTTCTTC. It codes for CASSLDRVYNEQFF.

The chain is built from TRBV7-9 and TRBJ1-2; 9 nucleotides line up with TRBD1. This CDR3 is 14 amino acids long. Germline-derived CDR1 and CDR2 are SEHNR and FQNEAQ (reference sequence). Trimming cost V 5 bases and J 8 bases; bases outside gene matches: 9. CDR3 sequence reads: CASSVTGTGQGYTF. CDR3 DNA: TGTGCCAGCAGCGTAACCGGGACAGGGCAAGGCTACACCTTC.

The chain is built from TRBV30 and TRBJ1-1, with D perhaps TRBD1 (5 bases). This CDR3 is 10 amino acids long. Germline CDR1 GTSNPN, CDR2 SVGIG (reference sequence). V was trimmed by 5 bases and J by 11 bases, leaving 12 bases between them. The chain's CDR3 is CAWWGLGAFF. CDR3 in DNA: TGTGCCTGGTGGGGCCTGGGGGCTTTCTTT. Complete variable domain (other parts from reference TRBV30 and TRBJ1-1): SQTIHQWPATLVQPVGSPLSLECTVEGTSNPNLYWYRQAAGRGLQLLFYSVGIGQISSEVPQNLSASRPQDRQFILSSKKLLLSDSGFYLCAWWGLGAFFGQGTRLTVV.

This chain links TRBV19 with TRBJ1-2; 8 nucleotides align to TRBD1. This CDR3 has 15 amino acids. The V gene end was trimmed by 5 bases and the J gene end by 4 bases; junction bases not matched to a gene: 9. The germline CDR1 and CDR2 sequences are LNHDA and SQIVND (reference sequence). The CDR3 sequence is CASSPGGTGSYGYTF. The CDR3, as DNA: TGTGCCAGTAGTCCCGGGGGGACAGGAAGCTATGGCTACACCTTC.

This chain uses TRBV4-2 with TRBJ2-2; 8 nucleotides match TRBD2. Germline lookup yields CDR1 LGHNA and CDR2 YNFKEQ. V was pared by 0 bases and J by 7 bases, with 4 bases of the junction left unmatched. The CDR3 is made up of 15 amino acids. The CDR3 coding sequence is TGTGCCAGCAGCCAAGAGGCAAGCGGGAGCGGGGAGCTGTTTTTT. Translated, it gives CASSQEASGSGELFF.

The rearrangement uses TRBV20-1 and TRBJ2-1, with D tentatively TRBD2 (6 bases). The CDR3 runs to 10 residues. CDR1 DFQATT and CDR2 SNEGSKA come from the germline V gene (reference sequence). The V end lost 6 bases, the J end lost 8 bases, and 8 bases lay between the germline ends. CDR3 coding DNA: TGCAGTGCCTGGGGGGATGAGCAGTTCTTC. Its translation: CSAWGDEQFF.

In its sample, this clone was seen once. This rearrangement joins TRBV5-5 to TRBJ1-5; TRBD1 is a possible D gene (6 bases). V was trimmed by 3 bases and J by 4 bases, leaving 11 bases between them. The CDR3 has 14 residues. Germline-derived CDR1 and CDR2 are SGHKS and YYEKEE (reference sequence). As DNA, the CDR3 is TGTGCCAGCAGCTGGAAGGGGGAGAATCAGCCCCAGCATTTT. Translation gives CASSWKGENQPQHF.

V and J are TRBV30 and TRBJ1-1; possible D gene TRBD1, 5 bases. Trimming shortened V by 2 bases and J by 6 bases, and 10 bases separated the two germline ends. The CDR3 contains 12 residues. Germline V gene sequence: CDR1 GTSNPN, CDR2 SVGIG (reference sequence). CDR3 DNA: TGTGCCTGGAGTTTAGCGGGGCCTGAAGCTTTCTTT. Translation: CAWSLAGPEAFF. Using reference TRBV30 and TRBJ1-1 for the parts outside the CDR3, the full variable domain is SQTIHQWPATLVQPVGSPLSLECTVEGTSNPNLYWYRQAAGRGLQLLFYSVGIGQISSEVPQNLSASRPQDRQFILSSKKLLLSDSGFYLCAWSLAGPEAFFGQGTRLTVV.

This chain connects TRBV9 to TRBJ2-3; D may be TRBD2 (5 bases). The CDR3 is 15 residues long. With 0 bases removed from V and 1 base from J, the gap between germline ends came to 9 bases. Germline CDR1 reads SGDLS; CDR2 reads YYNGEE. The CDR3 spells CASSVVSDGTDTQYF. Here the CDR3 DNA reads TGTGCCAGCAGCGTAGTTAGCGATGGCACAGATACGCAGTATTTT.

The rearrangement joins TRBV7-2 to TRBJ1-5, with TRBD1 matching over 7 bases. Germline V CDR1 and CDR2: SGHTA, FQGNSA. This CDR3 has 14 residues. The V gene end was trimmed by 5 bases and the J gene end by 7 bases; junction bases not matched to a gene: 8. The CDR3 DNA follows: TGTGCCAGCAGCCTTTACGACAGGGAACAGCCCCAGCATTTT. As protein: CASSLYDREQPQHF.

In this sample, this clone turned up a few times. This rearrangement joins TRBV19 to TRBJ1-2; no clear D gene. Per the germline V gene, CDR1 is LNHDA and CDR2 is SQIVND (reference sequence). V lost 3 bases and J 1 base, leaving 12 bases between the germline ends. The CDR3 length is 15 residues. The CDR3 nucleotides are TGTGCCAGTAGTATTCGGGCCGAGGGTAACTATGGCTACACCTTC. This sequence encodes CASSIRAEGNYGYTF. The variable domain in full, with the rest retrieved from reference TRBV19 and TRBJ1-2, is DGGITQSPKYLFRKEGQNVTLSCEQNLNHDAMYWYRQDPGQGLRLIYYSQIVNDFQKGDIAEGYSVSREKKESFPLTVTSAQKNPTAFYLCASSIRAEGNYGYTFGSGTRLTVV.

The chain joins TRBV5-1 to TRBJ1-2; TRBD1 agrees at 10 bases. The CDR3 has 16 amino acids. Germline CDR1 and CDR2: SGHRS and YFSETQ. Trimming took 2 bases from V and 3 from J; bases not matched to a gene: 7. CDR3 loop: CASSLTGTGVDYGYTF. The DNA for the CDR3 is TGCGCCAGCAGCTTAACCGGGACAGGGGTAGACTATGGCTACACCTTC.

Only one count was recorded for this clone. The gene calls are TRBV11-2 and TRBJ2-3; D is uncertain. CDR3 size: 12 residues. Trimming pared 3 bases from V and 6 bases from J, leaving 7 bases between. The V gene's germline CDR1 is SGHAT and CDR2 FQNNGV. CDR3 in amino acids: CASSLVGDTQYF. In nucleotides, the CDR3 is TGTGCCAGCAGCTTGGTCGGGGATACGCAGTATTTT.

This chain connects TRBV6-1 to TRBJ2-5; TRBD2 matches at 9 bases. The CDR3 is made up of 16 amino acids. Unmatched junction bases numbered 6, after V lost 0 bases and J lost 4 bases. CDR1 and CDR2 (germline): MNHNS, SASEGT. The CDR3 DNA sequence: TGTGCCAGCAGTGAAGCTGGCGGGGGGGCCTTAGAGACCCAGTACTTC. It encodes CASSEAGGGALETQYF.

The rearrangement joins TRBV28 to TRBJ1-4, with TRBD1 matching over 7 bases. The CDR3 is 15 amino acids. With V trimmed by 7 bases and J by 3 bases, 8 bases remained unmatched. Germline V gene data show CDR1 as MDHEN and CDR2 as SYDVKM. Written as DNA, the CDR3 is TGTGCCAGCACCTCCGGTCAGGGGGCTAATGAAAAACTGTTTTTT. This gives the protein CASTSGQGANEKLFF.

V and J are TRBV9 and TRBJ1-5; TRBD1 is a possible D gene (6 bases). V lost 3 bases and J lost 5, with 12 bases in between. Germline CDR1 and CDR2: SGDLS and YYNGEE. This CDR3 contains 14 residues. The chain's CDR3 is CASSEGQVHQPQHF. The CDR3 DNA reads TGTGCCAGCAGCGAGGGACAAGTTCATCAGCCCCAGCATTTT.

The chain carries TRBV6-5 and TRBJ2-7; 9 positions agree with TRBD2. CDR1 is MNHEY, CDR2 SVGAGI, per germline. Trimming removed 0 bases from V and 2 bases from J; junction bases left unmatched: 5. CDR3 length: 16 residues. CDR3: CASSYSSGGRAYEQYF. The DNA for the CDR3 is TGTGCCAGCAGTTACTCGAGTGGCGGGAGGGCCTACGAGCAGTACTTC.

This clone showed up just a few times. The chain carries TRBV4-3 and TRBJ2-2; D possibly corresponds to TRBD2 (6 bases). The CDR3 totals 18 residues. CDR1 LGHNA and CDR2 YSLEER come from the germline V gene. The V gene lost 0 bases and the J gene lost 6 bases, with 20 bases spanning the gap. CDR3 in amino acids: CASSQDGVGGAGSGELFF. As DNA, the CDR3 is TGCGCCAGCAGCCAAGACGGGGTAGGAGGGGCAGGGTCCGGGGAGCTGTTTTTT.

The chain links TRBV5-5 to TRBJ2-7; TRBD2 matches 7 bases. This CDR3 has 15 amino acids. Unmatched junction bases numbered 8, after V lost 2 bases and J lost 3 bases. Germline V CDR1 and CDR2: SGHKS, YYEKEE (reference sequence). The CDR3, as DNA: TGTGCCAGCAGCTTTTTATGGGGAGGGGACTACGAGCAGTACTTC. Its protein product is CASSFLWGGDYEQYF.

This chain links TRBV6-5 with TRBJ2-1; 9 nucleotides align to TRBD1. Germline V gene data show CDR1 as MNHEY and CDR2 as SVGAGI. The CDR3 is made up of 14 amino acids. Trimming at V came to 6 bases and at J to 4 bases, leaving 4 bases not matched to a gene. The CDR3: CASRKGQGYNEQFF. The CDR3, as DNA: TGTGCCAGCAGAAAGGGACAGGGATACAATGAGCAGTTCTTC.

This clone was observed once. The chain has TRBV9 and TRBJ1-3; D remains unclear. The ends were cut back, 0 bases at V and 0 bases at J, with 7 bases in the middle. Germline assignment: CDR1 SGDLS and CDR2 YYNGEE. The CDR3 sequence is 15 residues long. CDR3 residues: CASSVEAVSGNTIYF. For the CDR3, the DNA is TGTGCCAGCAGCGTAGAGGCGGTCTCTGGAAACACCATATATTTT.